This TCR beta chain appears in the sequencing data of a study of T cell repertoires in cytomegalovirus infection. Findings of the study overall: Clonotypes of TCR beta that were HLA-C-restricted and CMV-specific dominated the ex vivo response. Summed frequency of public TCR beta families distinguished CMV carriers with the relevant HLA.

Each CDR3 protein is one row after TCRdb ran MiXCR on the reads. Of about 890,000 distinct CDR3 sequences detected, around 31% appear once; the ten largest clones hold over 12%. In regard to this clonotype: Antigen unknown. A read error may produce the germline difference seen at one junction end.

Per the germline V gene, CDR1 is SGHVS and CDR2 is FNYEAQ. The CDR3 totals 15 residues. This TCR came from a human donor in good health (CMV status not recorded). Some clones in this sample may be carry-over from other donors' samples. The chain recombines TRBV7-6 with TRBJ1-2; D may be TRBD1 (5 bases). The specimen comprised cultured CD8+ T cells from PBMCs, sampled from culture after CMV antigen stimulation. CDR3 residues: CASSPRQLSNCGYTF. Written as DNA, the CDR3 is TGTGCCAGCAGCCCCCGACAGCTGTCTAACTGTGGCTACACCTTC.